The 25 T cell receptor beta chains reported below all come from one sample, sequenced in a study of metastatic and nonmetastatic thyroid tumors. Thyroid surgery was performed in patients who had received no treatment beforehand. Through MiXCR, TCRdb re-clonotyped the PCR reads. Of under 5,000 clones detected, less than 25% appear once; the ten largest clones hold about 35%. Sequences were obtained from tumor tissue. These receptors were collected from a male donor with papillary thyroid cancer or a benign thyroid nodule (not recorded which). Some clones in this sample may be carry-over from other donors' samples.

This clone was picked up many times. The V and J genes are TRBV28 and TRBJ2-7, with 7 bases matching TRBD2. This CDR3 comprises 13 residues. Germline V CDR1 and CDR2: MDHEN, SYDVKM. The trim removed 7 bases at V and 3 bases at J, leaving 6 bases unmatched. The CDR3 region has the DNA TGTGCCAGCACTAAAGCGGGAAACTACGAGCAGTACTTC. This gives the protein CASTKAGNYEQYF.

This clone appeared many times. This chain connects TRBV5-1 to TRBJ2-3; D unclear. This CDR3 comprises 14 residues. Germline V lookup: CDR1 SGHRS, CDR2 YFSETQ. V lost 4 bases, J lost 2 bases, and 11 bases lay in between. The CDR3 DNA reads TGCGCCAGCAGCGGCCGGGTCCCCACAGATACGCAGTATTTT. Translated: CASSGRVPTDTQYF.

The rearrangement joins TRBV3-1 to TRBJ2-5, with a possible D match to TRBD2 (7 bases). TRBJ2-4 explains the end of the DNA better; the J call may be wrong. Germline lookup yields CDR1 LGHDT and CDR2 YNNKEL (reference sequence). The CDR3 is 16 amino acids. The CDR3 loop reads CASSQPEGGVGNIQYF. The CDR3 region has the DNA TGTGCCAGCAGCCAACCCGAGGGGGGGGTTGGAAACATTCAGTACTTC.

Ten or more counts support this clone. The chain combines TRBV30 with TRBJ2-5; no firm D call. Germline V lookup: CDR1 GTSNPN, CDR2 SVGIG (reference sequence). This CDR3 is built from 10 residues. Trimming left V 5 bases short and J 1 base short, with 2 bases between. The CDR3 region is CAWSQETQYF. The CDR3 DNA is TGTGCCTGGTCCCAAGAGACCCAGTACTTC.

This clone was counted only a few times. The chain links TRBV19 to TRBJ1-5; 10 nucleotides line up with TRBD1. Per germline, CDR1 LNHDA and CDR2 SQIVND (reference sequence). V lost 6 bases and J lost 4; bases outside the gene matches: 3. The CDR3 contains 14 residues. CDR3 region: CASSRQGANQPQHF. The CDR3 DNA is TGTGCCAGTAGCAGACAGGGGGCGAATCAGCCCCAGCATTTT.

V gene TRBV20-1 combines with J gene TRBJ2-7; 11 nucleotides agree with TRBD2. CDR3 length equals 15 residues. Losses at the gene ends were 2 bases for V and 1 base for J; bases not matched to a gene: 4. Germline assignment: CDR1 DFQATT and CDR2 SNEGSKA (reference sequence). CDR3 in DNA: TGCAGTGCTAGAATACGACTAGCGGGATCCTACGAGCAGTACTTC. Translated, it gives CSARIRLAGSYEQYF.

The V and J genes are TRBV12-5 and TRBJ1-1; possibly TRBD1 for D (5 bases). The CDR3 is 13 residues long. The V gene lost 8 bases and the J gene lost 0 bases, with 10 bases spanning the gap. The germline V gene encodes CDR1 LGHNT and CDR2 FRNRAP. Here the CDR3 reads CASSARVNTEAFF. CDR3 in DNA: TGTGCTAGTTCAGCCAGGGTGAACACTGAAGCTTTCTTT.

The chain recombines TRBV7-2 with TRBJ2-7, with 7 bases lining up with TRBD2. The CDR3 spans 15 residues. Germline assignment: CDR1 SGHTA and CDR2 FQGNSA. With V trimmed by 5 bases and J by 2 bases, 9 bases remained unmatched. The CDR3 DNA sequence: TGTGCCAGCAGCCCAGGGTTGGGGGGGACCTACGAGCAGTACTTC. This encodes CASSPGLGGTYEQYF.

In its sample, this clone ranks as large. CDR3 nucleotides: TGTGCCAGTAGTATTCAGGGTACCTACAATGAGCAGTTCTTC. Protein: CASSIQGTYNEQFF. The chain has TRBV19 and TRBJ2-1, with D perhaps TRBD1 (5 bases). In germline, CDR1 is LNHDA, CDR2 SQIVND (reference sequence). Trimming left V 3 bases short and J 2 bases short, with 8 bases between. CDR3 size: 14 residues.

The chain is built from TRBV4-1 and TRBJ2-1; 10 positions agree with TRBD2. CDR1 MGHRA and CDR2 YSYEKL come from the germline V gene. Trimming took 1 base from V and 7 from J; bases not matched to a gene: 4. This CDR3 comprises 15 residues. The CDR3 DNA follows: TGCGCCAGCAGCCAAGGCCTAGCGGGAGATAATGAGCAGTTCTTC. Protein sequence: CASSQGLAGDNEQFF.

The chain links TRBV11-3 to TRBJ1-1; D is perhaps TRBD1 (5 bases). V was clipped by 5 bases and J by 7 bases, with 14 bases between them. CDR1 is SGHNT and CDR2 is YENEEA in the germline V gene. The CDR3 runs to 13 residues. DNA for the CDR3: TGTGCCAGCAGCCCCTGGGGGAGCGATGAAGCTTTCTTT. Translated, it gives CASSPWGSDEAFF. The complete variable domain, with remaining parts taken from reference TRBV11-3 and TRBJ1-1, reads EAGVVQSPRYKIIEKKQPVAFWCNPISGHNTLYWYLQNLGQGPELLIRYENEEAVDDSQLPKDRFSAERLKGVDSTLKIQPAELGDSAVYLCASSPWGSDEAFFGQGTRLTVV.

The J gene is TRBJ1-2, the V gene TRBV6-1, with D possibly TRBD1 on 5 matching bases. The CDR3 runs 15 residues. Germline assignment: CDR1 MNHNS and CDR2 SASEGT. Trimming took 1 base from V and 5 from J, leaving 14 bases between them. The CDR3 DNA reads as TGTGCCAGCAGTGAAGAACGGGGGGGATGGTATGGCTACACCTTC. It yields the protein CASSEERGGWYGYTF.

This clone was observed many times. A read error may produce the germline difference seen at one junction end. The chain links TRBV19 to TRBJ2-5; 8 bases are shared with TRBD2. The germline V gene has CDR1 LNHDA and CDR2 SQIVND (reference sequence). This CDR3 is built from 18 residues. CDR3 protein: CASSIGLGRGKAGEAQYF. For the CDR3, the DNA is TGTGCCAGTAGTATAGGTTTGGGTAGGGGAAAAGCGGGAGAGGCCCAGTACTTC. The full variable domain, completed using reference TRBV19 and TRBJ2-5, is DGGITQSPKYLFRKEGQNVTLSCEQNLNHDAMYWYRQDPGQGLRLIYYSQIVNDFQKGDIAEGYSVSREKKESFPLTVTSAQKNPTAFYLCASSIGLGRGKAGEAQYFGPGTRLLVL.

This clone was seen a handful of times. The rearrangement links TRBV19 to TRBJ2-7; 10 positions agree with TRBD2. V was pared by 3 bases and J by 3 bases, with 5 bases of the junction left unmatched. Germline V gene lookup returns CDR1 LNHDA and CDR2 SQIVND (reference sequence). The CDR3 is made up of 15 amino acids. This CDR3 is CASSIGAGGIYEQYF. CDR3 coding DNA: TGTGCCAGTAGTATTGGAGCGGGAGGGATCTACGAGCAGTACTTC. The complete variable domain, with remaining parts taken from reference TRBV19 and TRBJ2-7, reads DGGITQSPKYLFRKEGQNVTLSCEQNLNHDAMYWYRQDPGQGLRLIYYSQIVNDFQKGDIAEGYSVSREKKESFPLTVTSAQKNPTAFYLCASSIGAGGIYEQYFGPGTRLTVT.

The chain uses TRBV7-9 and TRBJ2-5, with TRBD2 matching 11 bases. V dropped 5 bases and J dropped 1; count of bases not matched to a gene: 6. This CDR3 is built from 16 residues. The V gene's germline CDR1 is SEHNR and CDR2 FQNEAQ (reference sequence). CDR3 sequence reads: CASSPTGTSGQETQYF. In nucleotides, the CDR3 is TGTGCCAGCAGCCCTACCGGGACTAGCGGCCAAGAGACCCAGTACTTC.

This rearrangement joins TRBV5-1 to TRBJ2-7, with TRBD1 matching 8 bases. The V gene end was trimmed by 6 bases and the J gene end by 2 bases; junction bases not matched to a gene: 4. CDR3 size: 13 residues. Per germline, CDR1 SGHRS and CDR2 YFSETQ. CDR3 bases: TGCGCCAGCACCAAGGGACAGGCCTACGAGCAGTACTTC. Translation: CASTKGQAYEQYF.

This clone was observed many times. The rearrangement uses TRBV3-1 and TRBJ2-3; the match to TRBD2 covers 8 bases. This CDR3 has 16 amino acids. V gave up 0 bases and J gave up 2 bases; unmatched junction bases: 4. CDR1 and CDR2 (germline): LGHDT, YNNKEL (reference sequence). The DNA of the CDR3 is TGTGCCAGCAGCCAAGATGGAGCGGGGGCCACAGATACGCAGTATTTT. Translating gives CASSQDGAGATDTQYF.

This chain links TRBV3-1 with TRBJ2-7; 10 bases are a match to TRBD2. The germline V gene encodes CDR1 LGHDT and CDR2 YNNKEL (reference sequence). CDR3 length: 17 residues. V shed 1 base, J shed 3 bases, and the junction held 9 bases outside the gene matches. The CDR3: CASSQVWKSSGGYEQYF. CDR3 DNA sequence: TGTGCCAGCAGCCAAGTGTGGAAGTCTAGCGGGGGCTACGAGCAGTACTTC.

This clone is classed as medium-sized. This chain joins TRBV7-2 and TRBJ2-1, with 10 bases identical to TRBD2. The CDR3 length is 14 residues. V lost 11 bases and J lost 8; bases outside the gene matches: 12. Per the germline V gene, CDR1 is SGHTA and CDR2 is FQGNSA. For the CDR3, the DNA is TGTGCCTCTCGAGCGGGAGGGGGCAGTTATGAGCAGTTCTTC. Protein: CASRAGGGSYEQFF.

Judged by abundance, this clone is medium-sized. V is TRBV5-1 and J is TRBJ2-2, with D perhaps being TRBD1 or TRBD2 (5 bases each). The germline V gene encodes CDR1 SGHRS and CDR2 YFSETQ. The CDR3 covers 16 residues. Trimming cost V 3 bases and J 2 bases, with 14 bases left between them. CDR3 loop: CASSWIWGSNTGELFF. CDR3 sequence (DNA): TGCGCCAGCAGCTGGATTTGGGGGAGCAACACCGGGGAGCTGTTTTTT.

This clone was observed a handful of times. The chain links TRBV28 to TRBJ2-7; D is ambiguous. The CDR3 has 11 amino acids. Deletions cut 3 bases from V and 6 bases from J, with 6 bases between. Germline CDR1 and CDR2: MDHEN and SYDVKM. The CDR3 DNA is TGTGCCAGCAGTTTCAGTCGCGAGCAGTACTTC. It codes for CASSFSREQYF.

Note on this clone: The conserved phenylalanine or tryptophan is not found at the CDR3 terminus, so this likely reflects a read error. This chain joins TRBV19 and TRBJ2-7; D perhaps matches TRBD1 (5 bases). The CDR3 has 11 residues. In germline, CDR1 is LNHDA, CDR2 SQIVND (reference sequence). The CDR3 nucleotides are TGTGCCAGTATCTCAGGGTACGGGCAGTACCTC. Amino acids: CASISGYGQYL.

The sample holds many counts of this clone. The V and J genes are TRBV7-2 and TRBJ2-3, with D perhaps assigned TRBD1 or TRBD2 (5 bases each). V was shortened by 6 bases and J by 2 bases, with 15 bases between the two germline ends. CDR3 size: 15 residues. Germline CDR1 SGHTA, CDR2 FQGNSA. The CDR3 here is CASRPPGTNTDTQYF. In nucleotides, the CDR3 is TGTGCCAGCAGGCCGCCCGGGACCAACACAGATACGCAGTATTTT.

This clone was detected a few times. The chain employs TRBV15 and TRBJ2-3; D not certain. There are 14 residues in the CDR3. Germline CDR1 reads LNHNV; CDR2 reads YYDKDF (reference sequence). V lost 0 bases and J lost 1, with 5 bases in between. Written as DNA, the CDR3 is TGTGCCACCAGCAGAGACCTTGGCACAGATACGCAGTATTTT. It translates to CATSRDLGTDTQYF.

V usage is TRBV10-3 and J usage is TRBJ2-7, with 12 bases fitting TRBD1. This CDR3 has 14 residues. Germline CDR1 reads ENHRY; CDR2 reads SYGVKD. Trimming at V came to 7 bases and at J to 6 bases, leaving 7 bases not matched to a gene. CDR3 in DNA: TGTGCCATCACCATGGGACAGGGGGCTGGCGAGCAGTACTTC. Its protein product is CAITMGQGAGEQYF.